This passage covers 21 T cell receptor beta chains from one sample sequenced in a study of blood T cell repertoires in COVID-19. Libraries were prepared by immunoSEQ multiplex PCR; TCRdb keeps only in-frame clonotypes and omits some of them. Of approximately 180,000 clones listed, approximately 89% are singletons. Sequencing was done on a sample of PBMCs or T cells enriched from blood (not recorded which). The receptor set was obtained from a woman aged 40 to 50 with acute COVID-19.

V and J are TRBV5-4 and TRBJ1-1, with D unclear. With 4 bases removed from V and 4 bases from J, the gap between germline ends came to 17 bases. From germline, CDR1 is SGHNT and CDR2 YYREEE (reference sequence). The CDR3 runs 15 residues. This CDR3 is CASSRGYGKFTEAFF. The DNA of the CDR3 is TGTGCCAGCAGCCGAGGCTACGGGAAATTCACTGAAGCTTTCTTT. The complete variable domain, with remaining parts taken from reference TRBV5-4 and TRBJ1-1, reads ETGVTQSPTHLIKTRGQQVTLRCSSQSGHNTVSWYQQALGQGPQFIFQYYREEENGRGNFPPRFSGLQFPNYSSELNVNALELDDSALYLCASSRGYGKFTEAFFGQGTRLTVV.

V gene TRBV19 combines with J gene TRBJ1-5; D remains unclear. This CDR3 comprises 12 residues. V lost 5 bases to trimming and J lost 4 bases, with 6 bases between them. Germline CDR1 LNHDA, CDR2 SQIVND (reference sequence). The CDR3 DNA is TGTGCCAGTAGTCCTCGGAATCAGCCCCAGCATTTT. Its protein is CASSPRNQPQHF.

The chain uses TRBV27 and TRBJ2-1; a weak D match, TRBD2 (7 bases). This CDR3 is built from 18 residues. Per the germline V gene, CDR1 is MNHEY and CDR2 is SMNVEV (reference sequence). The V gene lost 5 bases and the J gene lost 3 bases, with 23 bases spanning the gap. The CDR3 DNA sequence: TGTGCCAGCAGTCCACAGGGATCCGGGATAGCGGGCTACAATGAGCAGTTCTTC. Translated: CASSPQGSGIAGYNEQFF.

The genes are TRBV6-6 and TRBJ2-1; 10 positions match TRBD2. The CDR3 is made up of 15 amino acids. CDR1 and CDR2 (germline): MNHNY, SVGAGI (reference sequence). Unmatched junction bases numbered 9, after V lost 6 bases and J lost 7 bases. The CDR3 region has the DNA TGTGCCAGCAGACCCCCGGCTAGCGGGAGTAATGAGCAGTTCTTC. Protein product: CASRPPASGSNEQFF.

The rearrangement links TRBV30 to TRBJ1-2, with D perhaps TRBD1 (6 bases). V was shortened by 0 bases and J by 4 bases, with 24 bases between the two germline ends. The CDR3 has 18 amino acids. Looked up from germline, CDR1 is GTSNPN and CDR2 is SVGIG (reference sequence). DNA for the CDR3: TGTGCCTGGAGTGTAATCCTTTTAACAGGGCCCCTACTCTATGGCTACACCTTC. Protein sequence: CAWSVILLTGPLLYGYTF. The full variable domain, its missing parts supplied by reference TRBV30 and TRBJ1-2, is SQTIHQWPATLVQPVGSPLSLECTVEGTSNPNLYWYRQAAGRGLQLLFYSVGIGQISSEVPQNLSASRPQDRQFILSSKKLLLSDSGFYLCAWSVILLTGPLLYGYTFGSGTRLTVV.

The chain couples TRBV5-5 to TRBJ2-3; the match to TRBD2 covers 10 bases. Germline-derived CDR1 and CDR2 are SGHKS and YYEKEE (reference sequence). Trimming cost V 6 bases and J 2 bases; bases outside gene matches: 12. The CDR3 consists of 17 residues. The CDR3 here is CASTTPPSGGVTDTQYF. CDR3 sequence (DNA): TGTGCCAGCACCACACCCCCTAGCGGGGGTGTCACAGATACGCAGTATTTT.

This rearrangement joins TRBV30 to TRBJ1-2; weak D call: TRBD1 (5 bases). Germline CDR1 is GTSNPN and CDR2 is SVGIG (reference sequence). V was pared by 0 bases and J by 4 bases, with 15 bases between. The CDR3 is 15 amino acids. CDR3 in amino acids: CAWSVEEGRGYGYTF. The CDR3 region has the DNA TGTGCCTGGAGTGTGGAGGAGGGGCGCGGCTATGGCTACACCTTC.

The chain combines TRBV2 with TRBJ1-2; 8 nucleotides match TRBD1. V trimming: 6 bases; J trimming: 6 bases; junction bases outside the gene matches: 9. From germline, CDR1 is SNHLY and CDR2 FYNNEI. The CDR3 runs 14 residues. The CDR3 sequence is CASRMDRVMNGYTF. The CDR3, as DNA: TGTGCCAGCAGAATGGACAGGGTCATGAATGGCTACACCTTC.

This rearrangement joins TRBV3-1 (or the pseudogene TRBV3-2) to TRBJ2-7; 8 bases align to TRBD1. This CDR3 is built from 14 residues. The junction had 9 bases not matched to a gene; V was cut back by 4 bases and J by 7 bases. Looked up from germline, CDR1 is LGHDT and CDR2 is YNNKEL (reference sequence). The CDR3 here is CASSPRDRTSEQYF. CDR3 nucleotides: TGTGCCAGCAGCCCCCGGGACAGGACTTCTGAGCAGTACTTC.

This clone was counted a single time. The gene calls are TRBV6-5 and TRBJ2-7, with a weak D call TRBD1 (5 bases). CDR1 is MNHEY and CDR2 is SVGAGI in the germline V gene. The ends were cut back, 7 bases at V and 5 bases at J, with 21 bases in the middle. The CDR3 sequence is 15 residues long. The chain's CDR3 is CASTLGASLPHEQYF. Here the CDR3 DNA reads TGTGCCAGCACCCTAGGGGCTAGTCTCCCCCACGAGCAGTACTTC.

V gene TRBV6-5 combines with J gene TRBJ1-4; tentative D call: TRBD1 (5 bases). The V gene lost 8 bases and the J gene lost 8 bases, with 12 bases spanning the gap. The CDR3 consists of 12 residues. Per germline, CDR1 MNHEY and CDR2 SVGAGI. CDR3 in DNA: TGTGCCAGCCGGAGGGGAGTGGAAAAACTGTTTTTT. Translating gives CASRRGVEKLFF.

The J gene is TRBJ1-6, the V gene TRBV18; D gene uncertain. Trimming took off 2 bases at V and 5 bases at J, with 7 bases between the two ends. This CDR3 is 14 amino acids long. Germline V gene sequence: CDR1 KGHSH, CDR2 LQKENI. In DNA, the CDR3 is TGTGCCAGCTCACCAATTGCAGATAATTCACCCCTCCACTTT. It codes for CASSPIADNSPLHF. Using reference TRBV18 and TRBJ1-6 for the parts outside the CDR3, the full variable domain is NAGVMQNPRHLVRRRGQEARLRCSPMKGHSHVYWYRQLPEEGLKFMVYLQKENIIDESGMPKERFSAEFPKEGPSILRIQQVVRGDSAAYFCASSPIADNSPLHFGNGTRLTVT.

The chain links TRBV5-1 to TRBJ2-4, with 9 bases matching TRBD1. CDR3 length: 13 amino acids. From germline, CDR1 is SGHRS and CDR2 YFSETQ. With V trimmed by 0 bases and J by 14 bases, 6 bases remained unmatched. Written as DNA, the CDR3 is TGCGCCAGCAGCTTGGATACAGGGGGCGCCAAGTACTTC. It yields the protein CASSLDTGGAKYF.

This clone was counted once. This chain uses TRBV28 with TRBJ1-1, with a tentative D call TRBD1 (5 bases). CDR1 and CDR2 from the germline V gene are MDHEN and SYDVKM. V was shortened by 6 bases and J by 4 bases, with 18 bases between the two germline ends. The CDR3 consists of 15 residues. As DNA, the CDR3 is TGTGCCAGCAGGGAATCAACCGGGACTAGCACTGAAGCTTTCTTT. It translates to CASRESTGTSTEAFF.

The chain is built from TRBV29-1 and TRBJ2-7; TRBD2 matches at 7 bases. Germline values: CDR1 SQVTM, CDR2 ANQGSEA. V lost 7 bases to trimming and J lost 0 bases; unmatched junction nucleotides: 3. The CDR3 spans 12 residues. The CDR3 DNA reads TGCAGCGCAGCGGGGACCTCCTACGAGCAGTACTTC. Translation gives CSAAGTSYEQYF.

In its sample, this clone was seen many times. The rearrangement uses TRBV28 and TRBJ2-3, with TRBD1 matching 10 bases. The germline gives CDR1 MDHEN, CDR2 SYDVKM. V was pared by 6 bases and J by 0 bases, with 9 bases of the junction left unmatched. The CDR3 is made up of 17 amino acids. In DNA form, the CDR3 reads TGTGCCAGCAGGGAGGCCGGGACAGGGGAGAGCACAGATACGCAGTATTTT. Its protein product is CASREAGTGESTDTQYF.

This clone was observed a few times. The chain is built from TRBV5-1 and TRBJ2-1, with TRBD2 identical over 11 bases. The V segment lost 2 bases and the J segment 5 bases; nucleotides outside the gene matches: 9. The CDR3 covers 17 residues. The germline CDR1 and CDR2 sequences are SGHRS and YFSETQ. The CDR3 loop reads CASSFRLAGLSNNEQFF. CDR3 DNA sequence: TGCGCCAGCAGCTTTAGACTAGCGGGACTCTCGAACAATGAGCAGTTCTTC.

The rearrangement joins TRBV6-5 to TRBJ1-2, with 8 bases lining up with TRBD1. CDR1 is MNHEY and CDR2 is SVGAGI in the germline V gene. The CDR3 extends over 15 amino acids. The V gene end was trimmed by 8 bases and the J gene end by 3 bases; junction bases not matched to a gene: 11. CDR3: CASLPHGQGDYGYTF. The CDR3 coding sequence is TGTGCCAGCCTTCCCCACGGACAGGGAGACTATGGCTACACCTTC.

The chain employs TRBV7-9 and TRBJ1-2, with 10 positions matching TRBD1. CDR1 and CDR2 (germline): SEHNR, FQNEAQ (reference sequence). The trim removed 5 bases at V and 0 bases at J, leaving 9 bases unmatched. The CDR3 length is 17 residues. The DNA of the CDR3 is TGTGCCAGCAGCCTTCGGGACAGGGGTCAGACTAACTATGGCTACACCTTC. The encoded protein is CASSLRDRGQTNYGYTF.

The chain joins TRBV4-1 to TRBJ1-3, with 9 bases that match TRBD1. V lost 1 base, J lost 4 bases, and 8 bases stayed unmatched. The CDR3 is made up of 17 amino acids. In germline, CDR1 is MGHRA, CDR2 YSYEKL. CDR3 sequence reads: CASSQAPGTGLGNTIYF. CDR3 DNA: TGCGCCAGCAGCCAAGCCCCCGGGACAGGGTTGGGAAACACCATATATTTT.

The chain's CDR3 is CATRDEFPGRYGYTF. The CDR3 DNA sequence: TGTGCCACCCGAGATGAGTTTCCAGGGCGATATGGCTACACCTTC. The chain is built from TRBV15 and TRBJ1-2; a weak D match, TRBD1 (5 bases). V was pared by 8 bases and J by 5 bases, with 21 bases between. The CDR3 has 15 amino acids. Germline V gene sequence: CDR1 LNHNV, CDR2 YYDKDF (reference sequence). The full variable domain, with the rest looked up from reference TRBV15 and TRBJ1-2, is DAMVIQNPRYQVTQFGKPVTLSCSQTLNHNVMYWYQQKSSQAPKLLFHYYDKDFNNEADTPDNFQSRRPNTSFCFLDIRSPGLGDTAMYLCATRDEFPGRYGYTFGSGTRLTVV.